These 21 T cell receptor beta chains came from one sample sequenced in a study of cytomegalovirus exposure and HLA in healthy donors. The PCR made use of 60 Vbeta and 13 Jbeta primers. TCRdb keeps only in-frame clones here, not all; method: immunoSEQ multiplex PCR. The sample records roughly 160,000 clones, 80% being singletons. The sample taken for sequencing was PBMCs. The receptors were gathered from a man aged 25-45 years in good health and CMV-seronegative.

The chain combines TRBV2 with TRBJ2-6; the D is unclear. Trimming stripped 5 bases from V and 4 bases from J, with 15 bases between. This CDR3 contains 16 residues. CDR1 is SNHLY and CDR2 is FYNNEI in the germline V gene. CDR3 loop: CASSYTGDPGANVLTF. CDR3 DNA sequence: TGTGCCAGCAGTTACACTGGAGATCCCGGGGCCAACGTCCTGACTTTC.

The genes are TRBV9 and TRBJ2-1; D might be TRBD2 (6 bases). Germline assignment: CDR1 SGDLS and CDR2 YYNGEE. The CDR3 extends over 16 amino acids. V was clipped by 3 bases and J by 8 bases, with 21 bases between them. The DNA for the CDR3 is TGTGCCAGCAGCGGATCTCTCTCGGAGGGGTTTTATGAGCAGTTCTTC. The encoded protein is CASSGSLSEGFYEQFF.

The chain carries TRBV20-1 and TRBJ1-5, with no clear D. The CDR3 is 11 amino acids. In germline, CDR1 is DFQATT, CDR2 SNEGSKA (reference sequence). Between the trimmed V and J ends, which lost 7 bases and 4 bases, there was a span of 8 bases. The CDR3 loop is CSVRGNQPQHF. The CDR3 coding sequence is TGCAGTGTCCGGGGAAATCAGCCCCAGCATTTT.

The chain links TRBV7-9 to TRBJ1-2; 9 bases fit TRBD1. With V trimmed by 5 bases and J by 6 bases, 4 bases remained unmatched. Germline V gene sequence: CDR1 SEHNR, CDR2 FQNEAQ (reference sequence). The CDR3 totals 13 residues. CDR3 sequence (DNA): TGTGCCAGCAGCGGACAGGGGCCGGATGGCTACACCTTC. This codes for CASSGQGPDGYTF.

The chain employs TRBV6-1 and TRBJ1-5; D gene uncertain. Germline-derived CDR1 and CDR2 are MNHNS and SASEGT. The CDR3 consists of 11 residues. V lost 8 bases and J lost 4, with 6 bases in between. This CDR3 reads CASRENQPQHF. The CDR3 DNA follows: TGTGCCAGCCGAGAAAATCAGCCCCAGCATTTT.

The chain has TRBV5-1 and TRBJ2-7; 7 bases map to TRBD1. Trimming removed 3 bases from V and 0 bases from J; junction bases left unmatched: 6. The CDR3 totals 15 residues. Germline V gene sequence: CDR1 SGHRS, CDR2 YFSETQ. The CDR3 sequence: CASSSDRPSSYEQYF. CDR3 in DNA: TGCGCCAGCAGCTCGGACAGGCCGAGCTCCTACGAGCAGTACTTC.

The rearrangement joins TRBV5-8 to TRBJ2-2, with a tentative D call TRBD1 (6 bases). The CDR3 has 15 residues. Germline loops: CDR1 SGHTS, CDR2 YDEGEE. With 7 bases removed from V and 5 bases from J, the gap between germline ends came to 18 bases. The CDR3 sequence: CASGPRGKGTGELFF. Here the CDR3 DNA reads TGTGCCAGCGGGCCCAGGGGTAAAGGGACCGGGGAGCTGTTTTTT.

The rearrangement joins TRBV7-9 to TRBJ2-2; unclear D gene. Germline CDR1 is SEHNR and CDR2 is FQNEAQ (reference sequence). V was trimmed by 2 bases and J by 2 bases, leaving 6 bases between them. The CDR3 totals 14 residues. The CDR3 is CASSLPSNTGELFF. The DNA of the CDR3 is TGTGCCAGCAGCTTACCTTCTAACACCGGGGAGCTGTTTTTT.

The chain has TRBV7-9 and TRBJ1-2; no definite D call. V lost 0 bases to trimming and J lost 3 bases, with 8 bases between them. Germline loops: CDR1 SEHNR, CDR2 FQNEAQ (reference sequence). The CDR3 runs 14 residues. CDR3 sequence reads: CASSLARSDYGYTF. In DNA form, the CDR3 reads TGTGCCAGCAGCTTAGCCCGCTCGGACTATGGCTACACCTTC.

The chain has TRBV4-2 and TRBJ2-1, with a possible D match to TRBD2 (5 bases). Per germline, CDR1 LGHNA and CDR2 YNFKEQ. The length of the CDR3 is 18 residues. The V and J ends lost 1 base and 7 bases respectively, with 23 bases between them. CDR3 sequence (DNA): TGTGCCAGCAGCCAAGCACCAGAAGTTGGTCGACTACCTAATGAGCAGTTCTTC. As protein: CASSQAPEVGRLPNEQFF.

This chain links TRBV5-8 with TRBJ2-7; the D gene is possibly TRBD1 (6 bases). Germline CDR1 is SGHTS and CDR2 is YDEGEE. V was shortened by 2 bases and J by 3 bases, with 12 bases between the two germline ends. The CDR3 runs 14 residues. The CDR3 region has the DNA TGTGCCAGCAGCTTTAGACAGGCACGCTACGAGCAGTACTTC. Translating it yields CASSFRQARYEQYF.

The chain recombines TRBV5-4 with TRBJ2-5, with 9 nucleotides matching TRBD1. Germline V gene lookup returns CDR1 SGHNT and CDR2 YYREEE (reference sequence). The CDR3 is 15 residues long. V was clipped by 3 bases and J by 1 base; unmatched bases: 4. CDR3 sequence (DNA): TGTGCCAGCAGCTCGGGACAGGGCTTCCAAGAGACCCAGTACTTC. Its translation: CASSSGQGFQETQYF. The full variable domain, in which reference TRBV5-4 and TRBJ2-5 provide the parts outside the CDR3, is ETGVTQSPTHLIKTRGQQVTLRCSSQSGHNTVSWYQQALGQGPQFIFQYYREEENGRGNFPPRFSGLQFPNYSSELNVNALELDDSALYLCASSSGQGFQETQYFGPGTRLLVL.

The gene calls are TRBV7-8 and TRBJ1-5; possibly TRBD1 for D (5 bases). V was shortened by 1 base and J by 3 bases, with 19 bases between the two germline ends. The germline CDR1 and CDR2 sequences are SGHVS and FQNEAQ. This CDR3 comprises 18 residues. CDR3 region: CASSLGDDRARFNQPQHF. The CDR3 coding sequence is TGTGCCAGCAGCTTAGGAGATGACAGAGCCCGATTCAATCAGCCCCAGCATTTT. The complete variable domain, with remaining parts taken from reference TRBV7-8 and TRBJ1-5, reads GAGVSQSPRYKVAKRGQDVALRCDPISGHVSLFWYQQALGQGPEFLTYFQNEAQLDKSGLPSDRFFAERPEGSVSTLKIQRTQQEDSAVYLCASSLGDDRARFNQPQHFGDGTRLSIL.

This chain uses TRBV9 with TRBJ1-2, with D maybe TRBD1 (6 bases). Trimming left V 0 bases short and J 4 bases short, with 13 bases between. The CDR3 consists of 15 residues. Per the germline V gene, CDR1 is SGDLS and CDR2 is YYNGEE. CDR3 nucleotides: TGTGCCAGCAGCGTAGAAGCGGGGGCAGTCTATGGCTACACCTTC. Translating it yields CASSVEAGAVYGYTF.

The genes are TRBV7-2 and TRBJ1-5; no firm D call. The V end lost 1 base, the J end lost 3 bases, and 7 bases lay between the germline ends. CDR3 length: 14 residues. The germline gives CDR1 SGHTA, CDR2 FQGNSA. The CDR3: CASSLVGLNQPQHF. The DNA for the CDR3 is TGTGCCAGCAGCTTAGTGGGCCTCAATCAGCCCCAGCATTTT.

This clone has only a few counts. The chain uses TRBV27 and TRBJ2-5; 9 positions agree with TRBD2. Germline lookup yields CDR1 MNHEY and CDR2 SMNVEV (reference sequence). V shed 6 bases and J 4 bases; nucleotides not matched to a gene: 12. The CDR3 spans 16 residues. The CDR3 here is CASRLGGGRAIETQYF. The CDR3 bases are TGTGCCAGCAGACTGGGGGGCGGGAGGGCCATAGAGACCCAGTACTTC.

CDR3 nucleotides: TGTGCCAGCAGCTTTGCGACAGGGAGGCGCACAGATACGCAGTATTTT. It yields the protein CASSFATGRRTDTQYF. The chain carries TRBV7-2 and TRBJ2-3; perhaps TRBD1 as D (7 bases). Trimming removed 3 bases from V and 1 base from J, with 14 bases in between. The length of the CDR3 is 16 residues. The germline V gene encodes CDR1 SGHTA and CDR2 FQGNSA.

This clone was observed a few times. The rearrangement joins TRBV28 to TRBJ1-3; D is uncertain. CDR1 and CDR2 from the germline V gene are MDHEN and SYDVKM. The CDR3 contains 15 residues. Trimming cost V 6 bases and J 0 bases, with 12 bases left between them. CDR3 sequence: CASSPDARSGNTIYF. Here the CDR3 DNA reads TGTGCCAGCAGCCCAGATGCCCGCTCTGGAAACACCATATATTTT.

J is TRBJ2-7 and V is TRBV25-1, with TRBD1 identical over 8 bases. Germline V lookup: CDR1 MGHDK, CDR2 SYGVNS. Trimming removed 1 base from V and 4 bases from J; junction bases left unmatched: 6. There are 15 residues in the CDR3. The CDR3 spells CASSEFGQGAYEQYF. The CDR3 DNA follows: TGTGCCAGCAGTGAATTCGGACAGGGCGCGTACGAGCAGTACTTC.

The V call is TRBV27, the J call TRBJ2-3, with D perhaps TRBD2 (5 bases). The ends were cut back, 6 bases at V and 2 bases at J, with 15 bases in the middle. The CDR3 has 15 amino acids. CDR1 is MNHEY and CDR2 is SMNVEV in the germline V gene (reference sequence). CDR3 DNA: TGTGCCAGCAGCCCACTAGTCAGCCTCACAGATACGCAGTATTTT. This gives the protein CASSPLVSLTDTQYF.

This chain joins TRBV5-4 and TRBJ2-5; TRBD2 aligns across 8 bases. The length of the CDR3 is 14 residues. With 5 bases clipped from V and 5 bases from J, the junction kept 8 bases outside the gene matches. Germline V gene sequence: CDR1 SGHNT, CDR2 YYREEE (reference sequence). The CDR3 nucleotides are TGTGCCAGCAGTCCGCCGGGGGGGCGGGAGACCCAGTACTTC. Translated: CASSPPGGRETQYF.